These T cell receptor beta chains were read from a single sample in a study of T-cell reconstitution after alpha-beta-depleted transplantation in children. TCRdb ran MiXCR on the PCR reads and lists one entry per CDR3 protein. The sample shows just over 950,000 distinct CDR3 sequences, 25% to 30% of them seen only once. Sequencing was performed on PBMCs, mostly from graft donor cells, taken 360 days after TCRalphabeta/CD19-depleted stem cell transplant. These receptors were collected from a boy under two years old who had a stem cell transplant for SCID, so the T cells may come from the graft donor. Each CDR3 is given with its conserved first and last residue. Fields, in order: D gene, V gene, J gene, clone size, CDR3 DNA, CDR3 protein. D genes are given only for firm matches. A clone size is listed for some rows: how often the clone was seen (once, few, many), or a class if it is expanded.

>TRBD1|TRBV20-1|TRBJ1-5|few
TGCAGTGCTAGAGATGGGACAGTGAGGCAGCCCCAGCATTTT
CSARDGTVRQPQHF
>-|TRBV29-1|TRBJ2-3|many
TGCAGCGCAGGACAGACAGATACGCAGTATTTT
CSAGQTDTQYF
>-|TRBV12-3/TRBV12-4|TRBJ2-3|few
TGTGCCAGCAGTCCGAAGGGGGGCACAGATACGCAGTATTTT
CASSPKGGTDTQYF
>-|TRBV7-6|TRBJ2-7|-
TGTGCCAGCAGCTTATGGCTGGTGGACAAAGCAGGCACCTACGAGCAGTACTTC
CASSLWLVDKAGTYEQYF
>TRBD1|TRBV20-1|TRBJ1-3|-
TGCAGTGCTCGAATAGGGGGCCCTGGAAACACCATATATTTT
CSARIGGPGNTIYF
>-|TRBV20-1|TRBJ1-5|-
TGCAGTGCTAGAGATATCAGGAAGTATAGGCAGCCCCAGCATTTT
CSARDIRKYRQPQHF
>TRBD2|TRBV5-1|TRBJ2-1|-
TGCGCCAGCAGCTTGGGTAGCGGGCTATACAATGAGCAGTTCTTC
CASSLGSGLYNEQFF
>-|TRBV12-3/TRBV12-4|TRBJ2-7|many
TGTGCCAGCAGCTTAGGCGAAGGCTACGAGCAGTACTTC
CASSLGEGYEQYF
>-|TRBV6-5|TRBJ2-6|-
TGTGCCAGCTACACAACCAGCTCTGGGGCCAACGTCCTGACTTTC
CASYTTSSGANVLTF
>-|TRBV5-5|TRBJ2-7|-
TGTGCCAGCAAACCTAGCCGGTCAGGGCATTCCTACGAGCAGTACTTC
CASKPSRSGHSYEQYF
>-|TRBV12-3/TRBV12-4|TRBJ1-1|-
TGTGCCAGCAGTCTTCCCGGTTACGAGGCTGAAGCTTTCTTT
CASSLPGYEAEAFF
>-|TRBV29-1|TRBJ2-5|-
TGCAGCGTTGAGACCGCCCCGGTGACCCAGTACTTC
CSVETAPVTQYF
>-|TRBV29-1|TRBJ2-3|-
TGCAGCGTCGGGGGGCAGACAGATACGCAGTATTTT
CSVGGQTDTQYF
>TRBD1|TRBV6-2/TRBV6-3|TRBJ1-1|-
TGTGCCAGCAGTTACTCCCAAATACTGACAGGGCCGAACACTGAAGCTTTCTTT
CASSYSQILTGPNTEAFF
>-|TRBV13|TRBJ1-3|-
TGTGCCAGCAGCTTTGGGCCCGCAAGGGAAGTCAGAAACACCATATATTTT
CASSFGPAREVRNTIYF
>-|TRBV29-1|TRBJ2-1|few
TGCAGCGTTGACGGGGAAAGCTCCTACAATGAGCAGTTCTTC
CSVDGESSYNEQFF
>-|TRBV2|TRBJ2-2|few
TGTGCCAGCAGTCACAGGGAAATCGGGGAGCTGTTTTTT
CASSHREIGELFF
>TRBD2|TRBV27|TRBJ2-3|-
TGTGCCAGCAGTTTTAACGGGGGGGCCCCAGATACGCAGTATTTT
CASSFNGGAPDTQYF
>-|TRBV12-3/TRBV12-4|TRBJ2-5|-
TGTGCCAGCAGACAACAGGGTTCCGGAGAGACCCAGTACTTC
CASRQQGSGETQYF
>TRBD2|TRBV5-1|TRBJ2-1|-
TGCGCCAGCAGCCCTGGGACTAGCGGGGGCCCCCTCTCCTACAATGAGCAGTTCTTC
CASSPGTSGGPLSYNEQFF
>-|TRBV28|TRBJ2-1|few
TGTGCCAGCAGTCTCCCCAGCCAGGGGTTAAATGAGCAGTTCTTC
CASSLPSQGLNEQFF
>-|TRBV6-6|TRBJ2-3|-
TGTGCCAGCACCGACTCAGGGTGGAGGCAGTATTTT
CASTDSGWRQYF
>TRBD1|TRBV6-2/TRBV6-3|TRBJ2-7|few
TGTGCCAGCAGCAACATCGACAGGGAGATTGACTACGAGCAGTACTTC
CASSNIDREIDYEQYF
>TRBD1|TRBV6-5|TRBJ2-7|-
TGTGCCAGCAGTTGGGACAGGGGAGCCTTATACGAGCAGTACTTC
CASSWDRGALYEQYF
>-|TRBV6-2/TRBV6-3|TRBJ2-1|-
TGTGCCAGCAGTTACTCCGGGTTTCGTCAGTTCTTC
CASSYSGFRQFF
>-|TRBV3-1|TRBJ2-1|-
TGTGCCAGCAGCCAAGTAGTATATGAGCAGTTCTTC
CASSQVVYEQFF
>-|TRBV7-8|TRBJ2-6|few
TGTGCCAGCAGCTTAGCGCTAAGGCGGAAGAGCTCTGGGGCCAACGTCCTGACTTTC
CASSLALRRKSSGANVLTF
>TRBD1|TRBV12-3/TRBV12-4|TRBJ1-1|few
TGTGCCAGCAGTCCCAGGGGGTTGGGCACTGAAGCTTTCTTT
CASSPRGLGTEAFF
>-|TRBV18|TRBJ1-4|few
TGTGCCAGCTCACCGACGGCCACGCGAAAACTGTTTTTT
CASSPTATRKLFF
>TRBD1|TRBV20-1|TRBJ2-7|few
TGCAGTGCTCAGCAGGACAGGGTTTCTTACGAGCAGTACTTC
CSAQQDRVSYEQYF
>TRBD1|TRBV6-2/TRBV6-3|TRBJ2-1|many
TGTGCCAGCAGCCTACAGGGGTTGCGCTACAATGAGCAGTTCTTC
CASSLQGLRYNEQFF
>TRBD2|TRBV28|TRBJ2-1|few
TGTGCCAGCAGTCAGCGGGAAAGCTCCTACAATGAGCAGTTCTTC
CASSQRESSYNEQFF
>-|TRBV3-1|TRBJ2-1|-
TGTGCCAGCAGCCAGGACTACTTCAATGAGCAGTTCTTC
CASSQDYFNEQFF
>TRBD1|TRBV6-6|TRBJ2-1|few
TGTGCCAGCAGGGGGGACAGAGGGTATGAGCAGTTCTTC
CASRGDRGYEQFF
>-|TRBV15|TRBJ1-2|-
TGTGCCACCAGCAGAGATCCCCGGGACCGGAGCCTCTTC
CATSRDPRDRSLF
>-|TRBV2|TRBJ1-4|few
TGTGCCAGCACCGAGCAACCTTTATTAGAAAAACTGTTTTTT
CASTEQPLLEKLFF
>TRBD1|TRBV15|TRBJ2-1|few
TGTGCCACTTCGAACCGGACAGGGGGGATCAATGAGCAGTTCTTC
CATSNRTGGINEQFF
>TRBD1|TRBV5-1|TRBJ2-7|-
TGCGCCAGCAGCTTGGTTGTCTTAACAGGGGACCTTCCTCGGGAGCAGTACTTC
CASSLVVLTGDLPREQYF
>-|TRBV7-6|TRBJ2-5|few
TGTGCCAGCAGCCTAATAGTAAGATCGGAGACCCAGTACTTC
CASSLIVRSETQYF
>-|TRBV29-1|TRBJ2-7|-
TGCAGCGCCCAGGGGGGAGTTCGCTACGAGCAGTACTTC
CSAQGGVRYEQYF
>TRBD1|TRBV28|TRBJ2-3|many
TGTGCCAGCTCGGACAGGGGGCTGACAGATACGCAGTATTTT
CASSDRGLTDTQYF
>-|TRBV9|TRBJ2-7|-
TGTGCCAGCAGCCCCCCGGGGCAGGGCAGTTTCGCCTACGAGCAGTACTTC
CASSPPGQGSFAYEQYF
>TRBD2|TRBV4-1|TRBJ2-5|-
TGCGCCAGCACTCGGGGGGACGCCGGTGGGGAGACCCAGTACTTC
CASTRGDAGGETQYF
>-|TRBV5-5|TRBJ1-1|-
TGTGCCAGCAGCTCCGTACCGGGACTCAGAACCTTAGGGACTGAAGCTTTCTTT
CASSSVPGLRTLGTEAFF
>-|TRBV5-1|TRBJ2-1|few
TGCGCCAGCAGCACTAGCTCGAGCTCCTACAATGAGCAGTTCTTC
CASSTSSSSYNEQFF
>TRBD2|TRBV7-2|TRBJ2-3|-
TGTGCCAGCAGCTTATACGGGGACTATCCAACAGATACGCAGTATTTT
CASSLYGDYPTDTQYF
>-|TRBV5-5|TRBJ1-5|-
TGTGCCAGCAGCTTGGACAGGATGTATAGCAATCAGCCCCAGCATTTT
CASSLDRMYSNQPQHF
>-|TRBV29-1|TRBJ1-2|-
TGCAGCGTTGGGGTCAACTTGGGTAACTATGGCTACACCTTC
CSVGVNLGNYGYTF
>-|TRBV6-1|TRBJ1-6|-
TGTGCCAGCACCCCTTCGATGACGGATTATTCACCCCTCCACTTT
CASTPSMTDYSPLHF
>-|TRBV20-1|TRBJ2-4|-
TGCAGTGCAACGACGAAAAACATTCAGTACTTC
CSATTKNIQYF
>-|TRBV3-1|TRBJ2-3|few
TGTGCCAGCAGCCAAGGGGGCAGGGGACGGTACACAGATACGCAGTATTTT
CASSQGGRGRYTDTQYF
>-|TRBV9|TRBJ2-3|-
TGTGCCAGCAGCCCCGGGGGACCGATGAGCACAGATACGCAGTATTTT
CASSPGGPMSTDTQYF
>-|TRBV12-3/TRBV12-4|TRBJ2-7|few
TGTGCCAGCAGTTTGTCCTCCTGGGCGGATAGCGCCTACGAGCAGTACTTC
CASSLSSWADSAYEQYF
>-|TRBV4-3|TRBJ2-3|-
TGCGCCAGCAGCCAAGCAGCCAGATCCCTCACAGATACGCAGTATTTT
CASSQAARSLTDTQYF
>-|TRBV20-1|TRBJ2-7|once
TGCAGTGCTACAAGCTCGGGGCCCAGCTCCTACGAGCAGTACTTC
CSATSSGPSSYEQYF
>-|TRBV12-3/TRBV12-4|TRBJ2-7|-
TGTGCCAGCAGTTGGAGCATGGAGCAGTACTTC
CASSWSMEQYF
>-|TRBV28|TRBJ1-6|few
TGTGCCAGCAGTTTCGTGGCGGACTATAATTCACCCCTCCACTTT
CASSFVADYNSPLHF
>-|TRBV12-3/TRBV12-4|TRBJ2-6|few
TGTGCCAGCAGTCCAACAGGGTTCTCTGGGGCCAACGTCCTGACTTTC
CASSPTGFSGANVLTF
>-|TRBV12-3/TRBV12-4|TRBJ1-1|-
TGTGCCAGCAGTTTTAAAGGGGTCATGAACACTGAAGCTTTCTTT
CASSFKGVMNTEAFF